These 4 T cell receptor beta chains were all obtained from the same sample, sequenced in a study of human T cells and chemical hapten exposure. This sample's time point: healthy volunteer bleed at 6 weeks. From whole blood left unfractionated, total RNA was extracted. MiXCR was run by TCRdb on the RACE reads, yielding one entry per CDR3 protein. The top ten hold 3% to 4% of the sample, which has some 65,000 distinct CDR3 sequences, approximately 6.2% seen once. Sequencing input: whole blood. These receptor sequences come from a female donor in good health. Some clones in this sample may be carry-over from other donors' samples.

This clonotype was recorded many times. The J gene is TRBJ2-7, the V gene TRBV28, with D perhaps TRBD1 (5 bases). The CDR3 covers 14 residues. Trimming removed 0 bases from V and 6 bases from J, with 12 bases in between. CDR1 is MDHEN, CDR2 SYDVKM, per germline. For the CDR3, the DNA is TGTGCCAGCAGTTTATGGGACACGCGGCGCGAGCAGTACTTC. It specifies CASSLWDTRREQYF.

This clonotype occurred a few times. The V call is TRBV20-1, the J call TRBJ2-1; D not resolved. The CDR3 totals 14 residues. The ends were cut back, 2 bases at V and 9 bases at J, with 17 bases in the middle. CDR1 and CDR2 from the germline V gene are DFQATT and SNEGSKA (reference sequence). CDR3 sequence: CSARRNSLRSEQFF. CDR3 DNA sequence: TGCAGTGCTAGAAGAAATTCCCTTCGGTCTGAGCAGTTCTTC.

There are many counts of this clonotype. V gene TRBV29-1 combines with J gene TRBJ2-7; D gene unclear. The ends were cut back, 3 bases at V and 6 bases at J, with 9 bases in the middle. This CDR3 spans 11 amino acids. Germline V gene data show CDR1 as SQVTM and CDR2 as ANQGSEA. The CDR3 loop reads CSVEVRAEQYF. CDR3 in DNA: TGCAGCGTTGAGGTCCGGGCCGAGCAGTACTTC.

This chain connects TRBV7-2 to TRBJ2-1, with 14 bases aligning to TRBD2. V shed 5 bases, J shed 8 bases, and the junction held 11 bases outside the gene matches. The CDR3 is 17 residues long. Germline V CDR1 and CDR2: SGHTA, FQGNSA. The CDR3 is CASSMVGTSGSTDEQFF. The CDR3 DNA reads TGTGCCAGCAGCATGGTAGGGACTAGCGGGAGTACAGATGAGCAGTTCTTC. Variable domain in full (rest from reference TRBV7-2 and TRBJ2-1): GAGVSQSPSNKVTEKGKDVELRCDPISGHTALYWYRQSLGQGLEFLIYFQGNSAPDKSGLPSDRFSAERTGGSVSTLTIQRTQQEDSAVYLCASSMVGTSGSTDEQFFGPGTRLTVL.